Sequencing of this TCR beta chain was carried out in a study of beta chain features in type 1 diabetes. The study, taken as a whole, reports: VDJ junctions sequenced from type 1 diabetes patients showed fewer insertions and more deletions.

TCRB transcripts that were expressed got sequenced, as all of the isolated RNA had been reverse transcribed. Generated by immunoSEQ multiplex PCR, the TCRdb table keeps only in-frame clones and is missing some. The table lists around 180,000 clones, less than 15% of them singletons. Markers CD45RO/CCR7/CD25/CD127/CD95/CD27 served to sort CD4+ naive, central memory, regulatory and stem cell-like memory cells. The authors obtained over 98% purity in all sorted populations. Comment on this clone: Antigen unknown. The junction differs from germline at one of its ends, possibly a read error.

This sequence was found in a woman under 30 in good health. Material for sequencing was central memory CD4+ T cells from blood.

DNA of the CDR3: TGTGCCAGCAGCGGTCGACTGACGGAGCTGTTCTTC. Amino acids: CASSGRLTELFF. J is TRBJ2-1 and V is TRBV9; no reliable D call. Germline V gene lookup returns CDR1 SGDLS and CDR2 YYNGEE. The CDR3 length is 12 residues.